This T cell receptor beta chain was sequenced during a study of blood T cell repertoires in COVID-19. Generated by immunoSEQ multiplex PCR, the TCRdb table keeps only in-frame clones and is missing some. The sample gives roughly 250,000 clones, around 81% of which show up once; approximately 15% is in the top ten. Sample: peripheral blood. The TCR comes from an older person with COVID-19, enrolled during active disease.

The DNA for the CDR3 is TGTGCCAGTAGTACGTCGTTGACGGAGAATTCACCCCTCCACTTT. Protein product: CASSTSLTENSPLHF. The chain uses TRBV19 and TRBJ1-6; D uncertain. This CDR3 spans 15 amino acids. V shed 4 bases and J shed 7 bases, with 14 bases lying between them. The V gene's germline CDR1 is LNHDA and CDR2 SQIVND (reference sequence).